The source of this TCR beta chain is a study of T-cell memory formation after mild COVID-19 (dated by TCRdb to the early 2020s). Background on the whole study: Most TCR sequence clusters were specific to one of the two donors. Longitudinal TCRalpha and TCRbeta repertoire sequencing tracked T-cell clones expanding and contracting after mild COVID-19 in a couple of donors. The cohort was made up of two young adult volunteers, one female and one male, who were previously healthy.

This clonotype was seen a few times. Its antigen is currently not known. The sample holds no much larger clone one base away, and base qualities are not on file. PBMCs were isolated by Ficoll-Paque density gradient centrifugation. Sequencer: Illumina NovaSeq 6000. TCRalpha and TCRbeta cDNA libraries were built by 5'RACE with constant-segment primers, adding sample barcodes and unique molecular identifiers. RNA was extracted from every sample with Trizol reagent. Libraries were amplified in two PCR steps, with a second sample barcode and Illumina TruSeq adapters added in the second step. Sequencing of libraries was performed on an Illumina NovaSeq with 2 x 150 bp paired-end reads. Per the original workflow: Reads were demultiplexed and collapsed into UMI-guided consensus sequences with migec v1.2.7. With mixcr v2.1.11, UMI consensuses were aligned to TRA and TRB V and J templates and assembled into clonotypes. Clonotypes were classified as expanded or contracted when called significant by both edgeR and NoisET, with noise models trained on biological replicates. For edgeR calls, the thresholds were a false discovery rate-adjusted p below 0.01 and a log2 fold-change of 1. As an exploratory analysis of dynamics, max-normalized trajectories of the 1000 most abundant clonotypes were examined by PCA with hierarchical clustering. Separately sequenced CD4+ and CD8+ repertoires were used to assign a CD4 or CD8 phenotype to each responding clone. The public reads were quality trimmed at Q25 with fastp and then assembled into clones with MiXCR by TCRdb, keeping productive beta chains. Each entry is one CDR3 protein sequence, shown with its most common DNA and genes. The V and J calls were determined by TCRdb, not by the authors. This sample has just over 300,000 distinct CDR3 sequences in its table, and around 19% of those were observed once. Roughly 21% of the sample lies in the top ten.

Between the V and J ends, shortened by 5 bases and 10 bases respectively, the junction contains 18 bases. Including cysteine and phenylalanine, the CDR3 has 15 amino acids. Just the 45-base CDR3 DNA is kept, in frame starting at base 1. CDR1 and CDR2 were assigned from the germline V gene as MNHNS and SASEGT. What the authors observed across the whole study: Only a couple of mild cases were covered in the study, and larger cohorts including severe cases with pre-infection samples were considered necessary. Some responding clones were detected in pre-infection memory, suggesting pre-existing cross-reactive memory T cells joined the SARS-CoV-2 response. Contracting CD4+ clones were found mainly in CM and EM memory subsets, while CD8+ clones were enriched in EMRA. SARS-CoV-2 specificity of the second-wave clones peaking on day 37 was not confirmed. Clones contracting from day 15 to 85 had balanced CD4/CD8 phenotypes, while a second wave expanding from day 15 to 37 was biased towards CD4+.

The sequence was collected from a man aged 18 to 29 who had mild COVID-19 (a few samples of this study predate the infection). The sample titles of this study are shuffled in the database, so cell type and time point are left out; the donor was told from shared clones. The chain is encoded by TRBV6-1 joined to TRBJ1-6; matching of 6 bases hints at TRBD1 as the D gene. Sequenced: PBMCs or a T cell subset sorted from them (not recorded which). The sequenced DNA is TGTGCCAGCAGTAGGGGGGGTACGGCAAGATCACCCCTCCACTTT. Its product reads: CASSRGGTARSPLHF.